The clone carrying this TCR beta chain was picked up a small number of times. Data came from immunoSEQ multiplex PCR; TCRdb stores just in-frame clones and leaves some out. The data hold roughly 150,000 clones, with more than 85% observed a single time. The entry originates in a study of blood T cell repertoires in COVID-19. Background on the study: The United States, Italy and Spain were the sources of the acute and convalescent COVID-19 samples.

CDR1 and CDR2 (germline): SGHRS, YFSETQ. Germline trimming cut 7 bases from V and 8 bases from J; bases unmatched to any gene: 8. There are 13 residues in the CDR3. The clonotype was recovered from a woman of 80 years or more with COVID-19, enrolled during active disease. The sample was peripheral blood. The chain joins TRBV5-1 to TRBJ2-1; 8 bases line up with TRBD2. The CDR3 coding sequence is TGCGCCAGCCGGCGACTAGCGAGCGATGAGCAGTTCTTC. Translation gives CASRRLASDEQFF.